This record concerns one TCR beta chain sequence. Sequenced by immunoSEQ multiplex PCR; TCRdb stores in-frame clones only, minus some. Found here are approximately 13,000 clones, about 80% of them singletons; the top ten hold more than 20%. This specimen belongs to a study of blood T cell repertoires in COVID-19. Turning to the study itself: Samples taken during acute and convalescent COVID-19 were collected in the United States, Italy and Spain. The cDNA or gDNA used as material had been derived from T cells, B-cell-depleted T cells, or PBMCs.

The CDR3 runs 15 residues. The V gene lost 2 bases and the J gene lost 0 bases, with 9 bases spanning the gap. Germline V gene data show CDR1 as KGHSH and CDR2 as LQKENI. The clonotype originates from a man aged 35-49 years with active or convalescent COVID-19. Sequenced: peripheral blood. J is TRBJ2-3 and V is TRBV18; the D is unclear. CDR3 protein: CASSPSVGSTDTQYF. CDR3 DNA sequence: TGTGCCAGCTCACCAAGTGTCGGGAGCACAGATACGCAGTATTTT.